The 32 T cell receptor beta chains listed next were all sequenced from one sample in a study of tumor-infiltrating lymphocytes in primary liver carcinoma. Production of TCR beta cDNA used approximately 480 ng total RNA together with a constant-region primer. Modified slightly, ARM-PCR produced TCR beta libraries over three nested multiplex PCR rounds. Primers for the first two PCR rounds were TRBV1-TRBV30 forward primers and a C-beta reverse primer (approximately 10 cycles per round). TCRdb used MiXCR to reprocess the multiplex PCR reads, holding one entry per CDR3 protein. The data show 55,000 to 65,000 distinct CDR3 sequences, with 65% to 80% seen just once and around 57% held by the top ten. Co-extraction yielded RNA and DNA from roughly 20-30 mg of unsorted bulk tissue. The specimen sequenced was liver tumor tissue from sampling region 2. Subset given: tumor region T2, inferior pole. Source of these receptors: a man in his forties with primary liver carcinoma and hepatitis B virus infection.

This chain connects TRBV11-2 to TRBJ2-7, with 9 bases lining up with TRBD1. The CDR3 runs to 16 residues. J gave up 5 bases and V 6 bases, and 14 bases lay outside the gene matches. Germline V gene lookup returns CDR1 SGHAT and CDR2 FQNNGV. The CDR3 coding sequence is TGTGCCAGCAGATCCATACAGGGGGCCATATATAACGAGCAGTACTTC. It translates to CASRSIQGAIYNEQYF.

With regard to this clonotype: With a much larger clone just one base away, this may be a read error. The rearrangement uses TRBV5-1 and TRBJ1-6; D might be TRBD1 (6 bases). Germline V gives CDR1 SGHRS, CDR2 YFSETQ. CDR3 size: 13 residues. The V gene lost 1 base and the J gene lost 11 bases, with 10 bases spanning the gap. The CDR3 sequence: CASSLQGLTPLHF. The CDR3 region has the DNA TGCGCCAGCAGCTTGCAGGGGTTAACACCCCTCCACTTT.

Of note for this clonotype: A read error may be the cause here, since a much bigger clone is one base away. The chain has TRBV28 and TRBJ1-2; D ambiguous. V dropped 2 bases and J dropped 7 bases, with 11 bases sitting between them. This CDR3 region has 13 residues. Germline V gene data show CDR1 as MDHEN and CDR2 as SYDVKM. This CDR3 reads CASSLSFNVGYTF. In DNA form, the CDR3 reads TGTGCCAGCAGTTTAAGCTTTAATGTTGGCTACACCTTC.

The CDR3 DNA is TGTGCCAGCAGCTCCGGTCGCGGGTCTACTGAAGCTTTCTTT. Its protein is CASSSGRGSTEAFF. V gene TRBV7-3 combines with J gene TRBJ1-1; unclear D gene. The CDR3 covers 14 residues. The germline V and J ends were trimmed by 4 bases and 5 bases, with 14 bases remaining between them. Germline assignment: CDR1 SGHTA and CDR2 FQGTGA.

CDR3 residues: CASSSGTEIYEQFF. The CDR3, as DNA: TGTGCCAGCAGTTCGGGGACGGAAATATATGAGCAGTTCTTC. The chain has TRBV12-3 or TRBV12-4 and TRBJ2-1; D is possibly TRBD1 or TRBD2 (5 bases each). Trimming cost V 4 bases and J 8 bases, with 15 bases left between them. The CDR3 is 14 amino acids.

For this clonotype: The junction and the germline gene differ at one end; a read error may be behind it. V is TRBV29-1 and J is TRBJ2-3; no clear D gene. CDR1 is SQVTM, CDR2 ANQGSEA, per germline. There are 12 residues in the CDR3. This chain's CDR3 is CSVVTSTDTRYF. As DNA, the CDR3 is TGCAGCGTTGTCACTTCCACAGATACGCGGTATTTT.

A remark on this clonotype: This may arise from a read error, as a much more abundant clone is one base away. The V and J genes are TRBV29-1 and TRBJ2-5; D gene ambiguous. CDR3 length equals 13 residues. V was trimmed by 1 base and J by 2 bases, leaving 8 bases between them. Per germline, CDR1 SQVTM and CDR2 ANQGSEA. DNA of the CDR3: TGCAGCGTTGAAGCCTCGCTACAAGAGACCCAGTACTTC. It codes for CSVEASLQETQYF.

This clonotype came up once. Being one base from a much bigger clone, this may be a read error. The chain couples TRBV6-5 to TRBJ1-2; D unresolved. V lost 2 bases and J lost 2, with 15 bases in between. CDR3 length: 16 residues. The germline CDR1 and CDR2 sequences are MNHEY and SVGAGI. The CDR3: CASSYGVGVVNYGYTF. CDR3 in DNA: TGTGCCAGCAGTTACGGGGTCGGGGTCGTCAACTATGGCTACACCTTC.

Concerning this clonotype: Relative to the germline gene, one junction end is altered; a read error may explain this. V usage is TRBV11-1 and J usage is TRBJ1-6, with D possibly matching TRBD1 (5 bases). This CDR3 has 13 amino acids. Germline CDR1 is SGHAT and CDR2 is FQDESV (reference sequence). The CDR3 sequence: CASGRTLVSPLHF. CDR3 DNA: TGTGCCAGCGGACGGACACTGGTTTCACCCCTTCACTTT.

To note about this clonotype: Because it lacks the conserved phenylalanine or tryptophan at the end, this CDR3 is likely a read error. J is TRBJ2-5 and V is TRBV10-3; D is undetermined. The CDR3 has 12 amino acids. The germline V and J ends were trimmed by 10 bases and 1 base, with 10 bases remaining between them. Germline V CDR1 and CDR2: ENHRY, SYGVKD. CDR3 residues: CATSISQETQYY. CDR3 DNA: TGTGCCACCTCGATTAGCCAAGAGACCCAGTACTAC.

As concerns this clonotype: The junction departs from germline at one end; a sequencing error may be responsible. The gene calls are TRBV4-1 and TRBJ2-7, with 13 bases lining up with TRBD2. This CDR3 is built from 15 residues. The germline V gene has CDR1 MGHRA and CDR2 YSYEKL. CDR3 loop: CDSTPGTSGAYKQYF. CDR3 sequence (DNA): TGCGACAGCACGCCGGGGACTAGCGGGGCCTACAAGCAGTACTTC.

V gene TRBV4-2 combines with J gene TRBJ2-1; 8 positions agree with TRBD1. J gave up 6 bases and V 4 bases, and 11 bases lay outside the gene matches. The CDR3 is 16 residues long. In germline, CDR1 is LGHNA, CDR2 YNFKEQ. CDR3 residues: CASSRRTGSGVNEQFF. The CDR3 DNA reads as TGTGCCAGCAGCCGACGGACAGGGTCAGGTGTCAATGAGCAGTTCTTC.

Details on this clonotype: A read error is likely, as this CDR3 ends without the conserved phenylalanine or tryptophan. This rearrangement joins TRBV12-3 or TRBV12-4 to TRBJ2-1; 11 bases map to TRBD2. This CDR3 contains 15 residues. CDR3 residues: CASSSRLAGKGEQFS. The CDR3 nucleotides are TGCGCCAGCAGTTCGAGACTAGCGGGAAAGGGTGAGCAGTTCTCC.

In its sample, this clonotype ranks as large. The chain has TRBV11-2 and TRBJ1-2; D is uncertain. V was pared by 1 base and J by 0 bases, with 3 bases between. Germline V gives CDR1 SGHAT, CDR2 FQNNGV. The CDR3 has 13 amino acids. The CDR3 reads CASSLGANYGYTF. As DNA, the CDR3 is TGTGCCAGCAGCTTAGGAGCTAACTATGGCTACACCTTC.

This clonotype was found many times. The V gene is TRBV6-2 or TRBV6-3, the J gene TRBJ2-1, with 7 bases identical to TRBD1. The junction had 6 bases not matched to a gene; V was cut back by 2 bases and J by 8 bases. Per the germline V gene, CDR1 is MNHEY and CDR2 is SVGEGT. The length of the CDR3 is 14 residues. CDR3 amino acids: CASSYGTDAYEQFF. The DNA for the CDR3 is TGTGCCAGCAGTTACGGGACAGATGCTTATGAGCAGTTCTTC.

This clonotype was observed a few times. Since a much larger clone is just one base distant, this may be a read error. V gene TRBV11-2 combines with J gene TRBJ1-1; D call uncertain. The CDR3 is 12 residues long. Germline lookup yields CDR1 SGHAT and CDR2 FQNNGV. For the CDR3, the DNA is TGTGTCAGCAGCTTAGGGTACACTGAAGCTTTCTTT. Protein: CVSSLGYTEAFF.

As for this clonotype: The germline gene is not matched at one end of the junction; a read error may be the cause. The chain recombines TRBV5-1 with TRBJ1-1, with D possibly TRBD1 on 6 matching bases. The V gene's germline CDR1 is SGHRS and CDR2 YFSETQ. The CDR3 consists of 14 residues. CDR3 DNA sequence: TGCGCCGGCAGTTCCGGGACATCCGAGACTGAAGCTTTCTTT. Amino acid sequence: CAGSSGTSETEAFF.

Points on this clonotype: The conserved final phenylalanine or tryptophan is absent from the CDR3, which likely points to a read error. The CDR3 loop is CASSLPGQGPDAQYL. CDR3 DNA sequence: TGTGCAAGCAGCTTACCCGGACAGGGGCCGGATGCGCAGTATCTT. V and J are TRBV11-2 and TRBJ2-3; TRBD1 matches 9 bases. CDR3 length: 15 residues. Looked up from germline, CDR1 is SGHAT and CDR2 is FQNNGV.

This clonotype has only a few counts. V is TRBV6-6 and J is TRBJ2-5; D not certain. Trimming stripped 6 bases from V and 4 bases from J, with 9 bases between. In germline, CDR1 is MNHNY, CDR2 SVGAGI (reference sequence). The CDR3 spans 12 residues. The CDR3 sequence: CASSLTVETQYF. The CDR3 DNA reads as TGTGCCAGCAGCTTGACGGTAGAGACCCAGTACTTC.

V and J are TRBV29-1 and TRBJ1-2; 9 bases line up with TRBD1. V lost 6 bases and J lost 11; bases outside the gene matches: 19. The CDR3 totals 15 residues. Germline V lookup: CDR1 SQVTM, CDR2 ANQGSEA. The DNA for the CDR3 is TGCAGCGTGGCCGCCCGCCTACAGGGGGCTTTTGGTTACACCTTC. It yields the protein CSVAARLQGAFGYTF.

This clonotype is termed medium-sized. The genes are TRBV6-5 and TRBJ2-7; TRBD2 matches at 7 bases. The trim removed 2 bases at V and 6 bases at J, leaving 7 bases unmatched. CDR1 is MNHEY, CDR2 SVGAGI, per germline. CDR3 length: 14 residues. DNA of the CDR3: TGTGCCAGCAGTTACGCGGGAGAGCTAGGCGAGCAGTACTTC. Translated, it gives CASSYAGELGEQYF.

In regard to this clonotype: This CDR3 is missing its conserved last phenylalanine or tryptophan, likely due to a read error. The chain is built from TRBV12-3 or TRBV12-4 and TRBJ2-1, with TRBD2 identical over 9 bases. The CDR3 sequence is 17 residues long. V gave up 5 bases and J gave up 6 bases; unmatched junction bases: 14. Here the CDR3 reads CASSVRRVAGVVNEQFI. CDR3 DNA: TGTGCCAGCAGTGTACGAAGGGTAGCGGGAGTGGTCAATGAGCAGTTCATC.

Concerning this clonotype itself: Sequence at one end of the junction differs from germline and may be a read error. The chain couples TRBV11-2 to TRBJ2-5; D is perhaps TRBD2 (6 bases). CDR3 length equals 16 residues. Germline V gives CDR1 SGHAT, CDR2 FQNNGV. The CDR3 is CASSQTAGGGKETQYF. The CDR3 coding sequence is TGTGCTAGCAGCCAAACAGCTGGTGGGGGGAAAGAGACCCAGTACTTC.

Concerning this clonotype: The junction shows a germline mismatch at one end, possibly a read error. The chain joins TRBV29-1 to TRBJ2-1; 8 nucleotides match TRBD2. CDR1 SQVTM and CDR2 ANQGSEA come from the germline V gene. The CDR3 totals 14 residues. CDR3 loop: CSVLTGTSYNERFF. Written as DNA, the CDR3 is TGCAGTGTTTTGACCGGGACTAGTTACAATGAGCGGTTCTTC.

In its sample, this clonotype was seen a few times. This chain uses TRBV29-1 with TRBJ2-7; the D call may be TRBD1 or TRBD2 (5 bases each). Germline-derived CDR1 and CDR2 are SQVTM and ANQGSEA. Deletions cut 7 bases from V and 6 bases from J, with 28 bases between. This CDR3 has 16 residues. This CDR3 reads CSAMTFGTGTPCEQYF. The CDR3 region has the DNA TGCAGCGCCATGACATTTGGGACCGGCACTCCCTGCGAGCAGTACTTC.

Note on this clonotype: At one end the junction does not follow the germline gene, possibly because of a read error. The V call is TRBV6-2 or TRBV6-3, the J call TRBJ2-7; D might be TRBD2 (5 bases). CDR1 MNHEY and CDR2 SVGEGT come from the germline V gene. The length of the CDR3 is 13 residues. CDR3 coding DNA: TGTGCCAGCGGTTACGACTACTACTACGAGCAGTACTTC. Residues: CASGYDYYYEQYF.

Points on this clonotype: This could be a read error, since a much larger clone is one nucleotide away. The rearrangement joins TRBV11-2 to TRBJ2-2; D may match TRBD1 or TRBD2 (5 bases each). Germline V CDR1 and CDR2: SGHAT, FQNNGV. The CDR3 has 14 residues. The CDR3 sequence: CASSADSDTGDLFF. As DNA, the CDR3 is TGTGCCAGCAGCGCAGACTCGGACACCGGGGATCTGTTTTTT.

This clonotype occurred many times. The V and J genes are TRBV5-1 and TRBJ2-3; 8 positions match TRBD1. Germline trimming cut 5 bases from V and 0 bases from J; bases unmatched to any gene: 20. This CDR3 has 20 amino acids. Germline CDR1 reads SGHRS; CDR2 reads YFSETQ. The CDR3 nucleotides read TGCGCCAGCAGACTTTCAGGGGGCGGCCCTGCGCTGCCTAGCACAGATACGCAGTATTTT. Translated: CASRLSGGGPALPSTDTQYF.

Details on this clonotype: The junction departs from germline at one end; a sequencing error may be responsible. The chain couples TRBV11-2 to TRBJ2-2, with D perhaps TRBD2 (6 bases). The germline gives CDR1 SGHAT, CDR2 FQNNGV. This CDR3 region has 17 residues. The CDR3 nucleotides read TGTGTCAGCAGCTTAACATTAGGAGGGGCGAACACCGGGGAGTTCTTTTTT. Amino acid sequence: CVSSLTLGGANTGEFFF.

A remark on this clonotype: This may be a read error, as it is one base from a much larger clone. The chain links TRBV2 to TRBJ1-1; D is undetermined. This CDR3 region has 14 residues. The germline gives CDR1 SNHLY, CDR2 FYNNEI. This CDR3 reads CASSEGRRNSEAFF. The CDR3 coding sequence is TGTGCCAGCAGTGAAGGACGGCGGAACTCTGAAGCTTTCTTT.

The chain links TRBV11-2 to TRBJ2-3; 8 nucleotides align to TRBD2. V gave up 2 bases and J gave up 7 bases; unmatched junction bases: 11. There are 16 residues in the CDR3. The V gene's germline CDR1 is SGHAT and CDR2 FQNNGV. CDR3: CASSLSKGAGVHTQYF. In DNA, the CDR3 is TGTGCCAGCAGCTTATCAAAGGGAGCGGGAGTCCATACGCAGTATTTT.

This clonotype was seen only once. One end of the junction varies from germline; a read error may be responsible. The chain is built from TRBV6-5 and TRBJ1-2, with 7 bases lining up with TRBD1. Germline V lookup: CDR1 MNHEY, CDR2 SVGAGI. The CDR3 is made up of 15 amino acids. The CDR3 bases are TGTGCCATCAGTTCCGGACAGGCTGCGTGGTCTGACTACACCTTC. This translates into CAISSGQAAWSDYTF.